This T cell receptor (beta chain) was sequenced during a study of blood T cell repertoires in COVID-19. About the study: Italy, Spain and the United States were the sources of the convalescent and acute COVID-19 samples. T cells, B-cell-depleted T cells, or PBMCs provided the cDNA or gDNA that served as material.

CDR1 and CDR2 from the germline V gene are SGHTA and FQGNSA. The CDR3 consists of 13 residues. In the authors' methods: Amplified reference gene primers provided the basis for estimating nucleated cell counts. Generated by immunoSEQ multiplex PCR, the TCRdb table keeps only in-frame clones and is missing some. V, J and clone size derive from that table, while D and trimming were established from the DNA sequence. The sample gives about 90,000 clones, 81% of which show up once; approximately 23% is in the top ten. As to this clone: A junction boundary mismatches the germline segment, possibly from a read error.

The sequenced sample was peripheral blood. This chain uses TRBV7-2 with TRBJ2-4; 7 bases match TRBD2. This TCR was sampled from a man aged 80 or over with active or convalescent COVID-19. The CDR3 sequence: CASSSAWGLPLHF. The CDR3 DNA sequence: TGTGCCAGCAGCTCGGCTTGGGGACTACCACTCCACTTC.